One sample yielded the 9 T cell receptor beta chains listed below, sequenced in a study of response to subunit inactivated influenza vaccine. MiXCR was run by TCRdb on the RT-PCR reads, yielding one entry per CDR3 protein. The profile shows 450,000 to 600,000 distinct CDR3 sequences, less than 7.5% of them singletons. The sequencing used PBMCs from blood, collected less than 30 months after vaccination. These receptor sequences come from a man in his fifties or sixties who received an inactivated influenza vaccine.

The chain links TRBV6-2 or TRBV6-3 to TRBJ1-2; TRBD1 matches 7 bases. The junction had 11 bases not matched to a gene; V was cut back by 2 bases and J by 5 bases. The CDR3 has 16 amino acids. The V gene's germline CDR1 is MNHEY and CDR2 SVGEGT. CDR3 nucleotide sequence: TGTGCCAGCAGTTACCATCTAAGGGACAGACAGTATGGCTACACCTTC. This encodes CASSYHLRDRQYGYTF.

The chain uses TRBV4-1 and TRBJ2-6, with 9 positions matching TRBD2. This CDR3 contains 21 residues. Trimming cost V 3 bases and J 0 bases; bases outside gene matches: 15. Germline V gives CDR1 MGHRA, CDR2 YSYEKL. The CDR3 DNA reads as TGCGCCAGCAGCCAGCAGCCGGGACTAGCACAGACCTACTCTGGGGCCAACGTCCTGACTTTC. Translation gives CASSQQPGLAQTYSGANVLTF.

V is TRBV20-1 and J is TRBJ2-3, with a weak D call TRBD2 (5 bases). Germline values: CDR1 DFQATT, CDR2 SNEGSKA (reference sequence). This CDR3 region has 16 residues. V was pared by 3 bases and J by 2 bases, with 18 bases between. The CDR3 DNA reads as TGCAGTGCTAGCGGACCCGGGGAAAAAGTCACAGATACGCAGTATTTT. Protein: CSASGPGEKVTDTQYF.

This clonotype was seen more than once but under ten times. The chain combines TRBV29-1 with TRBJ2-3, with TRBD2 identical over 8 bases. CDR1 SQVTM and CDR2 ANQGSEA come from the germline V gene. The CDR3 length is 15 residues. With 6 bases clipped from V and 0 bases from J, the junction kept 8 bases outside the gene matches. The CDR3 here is CSVPPQRGSTDTQYF. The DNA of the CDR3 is TGCAGCGTCCCCCCCCAGCGGGGGAGCACAGATACGCAGTATTTT.

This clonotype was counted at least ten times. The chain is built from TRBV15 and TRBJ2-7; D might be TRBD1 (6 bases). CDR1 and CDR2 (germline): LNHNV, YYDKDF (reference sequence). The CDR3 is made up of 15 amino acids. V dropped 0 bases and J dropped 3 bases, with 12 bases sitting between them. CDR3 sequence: CATSRDRNRDYEQYF. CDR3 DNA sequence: TGTGCCACCAGCAGAGATAGGAACAGGGACTACGAGCAGTACTTC.

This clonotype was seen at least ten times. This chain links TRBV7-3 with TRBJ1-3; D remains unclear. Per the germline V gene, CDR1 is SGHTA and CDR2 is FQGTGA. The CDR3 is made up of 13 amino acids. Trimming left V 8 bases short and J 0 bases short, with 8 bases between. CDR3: CASGPDSGNTIYF. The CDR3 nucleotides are TGTGCCAGCGGGCCTGACTCTGGAAACACCATATATTTT.

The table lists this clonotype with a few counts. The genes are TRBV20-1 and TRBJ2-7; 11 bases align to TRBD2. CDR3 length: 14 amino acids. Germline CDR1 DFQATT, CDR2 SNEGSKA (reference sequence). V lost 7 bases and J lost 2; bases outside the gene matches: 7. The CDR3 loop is CSVLAGGPPYEQYF. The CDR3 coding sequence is TGCAGTGTTCTAGCGGGAGGCCCTCCCTACGAGCAGTACTTC.

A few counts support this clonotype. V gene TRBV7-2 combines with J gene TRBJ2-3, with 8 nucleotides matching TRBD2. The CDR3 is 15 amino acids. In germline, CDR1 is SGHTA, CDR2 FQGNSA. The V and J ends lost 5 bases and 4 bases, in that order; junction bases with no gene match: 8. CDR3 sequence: CASSLSGSVPDTQYF. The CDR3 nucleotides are TGTGCCAGCAGCCTCAGCGGGAGTGTTCCAGATACGCAGTATTTT.

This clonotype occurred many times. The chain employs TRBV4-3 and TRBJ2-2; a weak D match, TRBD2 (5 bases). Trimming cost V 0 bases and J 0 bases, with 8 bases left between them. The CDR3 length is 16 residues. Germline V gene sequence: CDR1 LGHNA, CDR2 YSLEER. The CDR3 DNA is TGCGCCAGCAGCCAAGAAAGGAGGACGAACACCGGGGAGCTGTTTTTT. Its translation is CASSQERRTNTGELFF.